These 19 T cell receptor beta chains were sequenced from one sample in a study of blood T cells in healthy people across ages. Alongside a J-beta primer mix, a sample-barcoded 5' primer served in a second PCR lasting about 7 to 12 cycles. One entry per CDR3 protein, called by TCRdb with MiXCR from the 5' RACE reads. The sample shows 1.8 million or so distinct CDR3 sequences, 30% to 40% of them seen only once. The sequenced sample consisted of blood. Receptors originate from a human donor in good health.

The CDR3 loop reads CAWTIGQGGNQPQHF. CDR3 DNA sequence: TGTGCCTGGACCATTGGACAGGGAGGCAATCAGCCCCAGCATTTT. The chain has TRBV30 and TRBJ1-5, with 8 nucleotides matching TRBD1. The CDR3 length is 15 residues. J gave up 2 bases and V 4 bases, and 7 bases lay outside the gene matches. Per the germline V gene, CDR1 is GTSNPN and CDR2 is SVGIG (reference sequence).

The gene calls are TRBV6-2 or TRBV6-3 and TRBJ1-2; 7 nucleotides line up with TRBD1. Germline loops: CDR1 MNHEY, CDR2 SVGEGT. J lost 4 bases, V lost 5 bases, and 10 bases had no gene match. The CDR3 runs to 15 residues. The CDR3 nucleotides read TGTGCCAGCAGTCCAGGGACAGCACCTTTCTATGGCTACACCTTC. Encoded protein: CASSPGTAPFYGYTF.

This rearrangement joins TRBV5-1 to TRBJ2-7, with 15 bases aligning to TRBD2. Germline V gene sequence: CDR1 SGHRS, CDR2 YFSETQ. J lost 0 bases, V lost 0 bases, and 16 bases had no gene match. The CDR3 is 22 residues long. Here the CDR3 reads CASSLAPLTGTSGGHVSYEQYF. CDR3 nucleotides: TGCGCCAGCAGCTTGGCACCCTTAACCGGGACTAGCGGGGGGCACGTCTCCTACGAGCAGTACTTC.

This clonotype was recorded at least ten times. The chain carries TRBV29-1 and TRBJ2-3; the D is unclear. With 5 bases removed from V and 1 base from J, the gap between germline ends came to 7 bases. The germline V gene has CDR1 SQVTM and CDR2 ANQGSEA. CDR3 length equals 12 residues. The CDR3 region is CSVRVGTDTQYF. DNA of the CDR3: TGCAGCGTTCGCGTGGGCACAGATACGCAGTATTTT.

A few counts support this clonotype. The CDR3 DNA sequence: TGTGCCAGCAGTGTTCAACGGGACTTGGGGCTGGATACGCAGTATTTT. It codes for CASSVQRDLGLDTQYF. This sequence joins TRBV2 and TRBJ2-3; D might be TRBD2 (6 bases). Per germline, CDR1 SNHLY and CDR2 FYNNEI. The CDR3 runs to 16 residues. Trimming removed 4 bases from V and 6 bases from J, with 20 bases in between.

The chain links TRBV11-2 to TRBJ2-3; D uncertain. Germline-derived CDR1 and CDR2 are SGHAT and FQNNGV. This CDR3 region has 17 residues. V was pared by 2 bases and J by 4 bases, with 19 bases between. CDR3 sequence: CASSLRAGMVMSDTQYF. CDR3 DNA: TGTGCCAGCAGCTTAAGAGCTGGGATGGTGATGTCAGATACGCAGTATTTT.

About this clonotype: In this CDR3 the conserved last residue, phenylalanine or tryptophan, is missing, so a read error is likely. The chain is built from TRBV7-6 and TRBJ2-4; 10 positions agree with TRBD1. Looked up from germline, CDR1 is SGHVS and CDR2 is FNYEAQ. This CDR3 is 15 amino acids long. Trimming at V came to 2 bases and at J to 13 bases, leaving 11 bases not matched to a gene. The CDR3 DNA is TGTGCCAGCAGCTTATCCGGGACAGGGGATTCGGGACAGTACTGC. Translated: CASSLSGTGDSGQYC.

In DNA form, the CDR3 reads TGCGCCAGCAGCCAAGAAACGGGGCGGGATGAGCAGTTCTTC. Amino acids: CASSQETGRDEQFF. The chain employs TRBV4-3 and TRBJ2-1; D may be TRBD1 or TRBD2 (5 bases each). The V gene lost 0 bases and the J gene lost 8 bases, with 11 bases spanning the gap. CDR3 size: 14 residues. The V gene's germline CDR1 is LGHNA and CDR2 YSLEER.

The table lists this clonotype with many counts. The CDR3 bases are TGCAGTGCTAGAGGGACTTTAACAGATACGCAGTATTTT. It translates to CSARGTLTDTQYF. This chain links TRBV20-1 with TRBJ2-3; tentatively, D is TRBD2 (5 bases). The germline V and J ends were trimmed by 1 base and 3 bases, with 8 bases remaining between them. The CDR3 sequence is 13 residues long. Germline-derived CDR1 and CDR2 are DFQATT and SNEGSKA (reference sequence).

This clonotype turned up a few times. V and J are TRBV7-2 and TRBJ1-1; D is ambiguous. Trimming left V 5 bases short and J 1 base short, with 11 bases between. This CDR3 spans 14 amino acids. Germline V CDR1 and CDR2: SGHTA, FQGNSA. CDR3 residues: CASSQGPTNTEAFF. The CDR3 DNA reads as TGTGCCAGCAGCCAAGGGCCCACGAACACTGAAGCTTTCTTT.

This clonotype was recorded a few times. V is TRBV11-2 and J is TRBJ1-1; no reliable D call. CDR1 is SGHAT, CDR2 FQNNGV, per germline. Trimming shortened V by 5 bases and J by 4 bases, and 11 bases separated the two germline ends. The CDR3 extends over 13 amino acids. DNA of the CDR3: TGTGCCAGCAGCCGTGGAATCGGCACTGAAGCTTTCTTT. The encoded protein is CASSRGIGTEAFF. The entire variable domain, with the rest obtained from reference TRBV11-2 and TRBJ1-1, is as follows: EAGVAQSPRYKIIEKRQSVAFWCNPISGHATLYWYQQILGQGPKLLIQFQNNGVVDDSQLPKDRFSAERLKGVDSTLKIQPAKLEDSAVYLCASSRGIGTEAFFGQGTRLTVV.

A few counts support this clonotype. This sequence joins TRBV20-1 and TRBJ1-4, with D possibly matching TRBD1 (6 bases). In germline, CDR1 is DFQATT, CDR2 SNEGSKA (reference sequence). This CDR3 spans 13 amino acids. Trimming cost V 5 bases and J 7 bases, with 14 bases left between them. The CDR3 spells CSARRTGIEKLFF. The DNA of the CDR3 is TGCAGTGCTCGGCGTACAGGGATTGAAAAACTGTTTTTT.

The chain is built from TRBV7-2 and TRBJ2-1, with 9 bases matching TRBD2. CDR3 length equals 14 residues. The V and J ends lost 3 bases and 7 bases, in that order; junction bases with no gene match: 4. Per the germline V gene, CDR1 is SGHTA and CDR2 is FQGNSA. The CDR3 spells CASSFPGLANEQFF. As DNA, the CDR3 is TGTGCCAGCAGCTTTCCGGGACTAGCAAATGAGCAGTTCTTC.

This clonotype was seen a handful of times. The rearrangement uses TRBV7-9 and TRBJ2-4; either TRBD1 or TRBD2 may fit D (5 bases each). The J call may be in error: the DNA end matches TRBJ2-7 better. Looked up from germline, CDR1 is SEHNR and CDR2 is FQNEAQ (reference sequence). The CDR3 contains 14 residues. CDR3 sequence: CASSSETGTDEQYF. The CDR3 DNA is TGTGCCAGCAGCTCAGAGACGGGGACCGACGAGCAGTACTTC.

This rearrangement joins TRBV9 to TRBJ1-6; no definite D call. Germline CDR1 and CDR2: SGDLS and YYNGEE. This CDR3 is built from 13 residues. V was clipped by 0 bases and J by 10 bases, with 8 bases between them. Here the CDR3 reads CASSVETRSPLHF. In DNA form, the CDR3 reads TGTGCCAGCAGCGTAGAAACCCGATCACCCCTCCACTTT.

This clonotype has a handful of counts. The chain employs TRBV12-3 or TRBV12-4 and TRBJ2-6; TRBD1 might be the D (5 bases). Between the trimmed V and J ends, which lost 4 bases and 4 bases, there was a span of 11 bases. The CDR3 contains 15 residues. CDR3 sequence reads: CASSSQGLGANVLTF. The CDR3 region has the DNA TGTGCCAGCAGTTCGCAGGGATTGGGGGCCAACGTCCTGACTTTC.

This clonotype occurred many times. The chain has TRBV20-1 and TRBJ2-6, with 9 positions matching TRBD1. The CDR3 covers 15 residues. The J segment lost 4 bases and the V segment lost 6 bases, leaving 7 bases of the junction unmatched. Germline V lookup: CDR1 DFQATT, CDR2 SNEGSKA (reference sequence). The CDR3 here is CSAPQGAGGANVLTF. The CDR3 coding sequence is TGCAGTGCGCCACAGGGGGCTGGAGGGGCCAACGTCCTGACTTTC.

The V gene is TRBV5-1, the J gene TRBJ2-7; 9 nucleotides match TRBD2. The CDR3 extends over 15 amino acids. Trimming at V came to 0 bases and at J to 1 base, leaving 2 bases not matched to a gene. Germline CDR1 reads SGHRS; CDR2 reads YFSETQ. The CDR3 sequence: CASSLGTSVSYEQYF. CDR3 coding DNA: TGCGCCAGCAGCTTGGGGACTAGCGTATCCTACGAGCAGTACTTC.

Here the CDR3 reads CAISELAYNEQFF. DNA for the CDR3: TGTGCCATCAGTGAGCTGGCGTACAATGAGCAGTTCTTC. The V and J genes are TRBV10-3 and TRBJ2-1; the D is unclear. The CDR3 loop spans 13 amino acids. Trimming removed 2 bases at V and 4 bases at J, with 6 bases between. CDR1 is ENHRY and CDR2 is SYGVKD in the germline V gene.